The clone carrying this T cell receptor (beta chain) was observed a few times. Its antigen is undetermined. V shed 8 bases and J shed 5 bases, with 12 bases lying between them. The CDR3 runs to 12 residues. In TCRdb, the reads were re-called with MiXCR into one record per CDR3 protein. The table has 86,000 or so distinct CDR3 sequences, more than 20% seen once. This entry belongs to a study of T cell repertoires in cytomegalovirus infection. On the study more broadly: CMV infection plus the matching HLA type was flagged by public TCR beta signatures. Whole-study findings and limits: In two of eight donors, the top clonotype was HLA-C-restricted CMV-specific.

The chain has TRBV12-3 or TRBV12-4 and TRBJ2-5; D uncertain. The sequencing used CD8+ T cells from cultured PBMCs, collected from culture after CMV antigen stimulation. This TCR derives from a human donor in good health (CMV status not recorded). Some clones in this sample may be carry-over from other donors' samples. The CDR3 here is CASGLERETQYF. DNA of the CDR3: TGTGCCAGCGGCCTCGAAAGGGAGACCCAGTACTTC.